The rows below give T cell receptor beta chains drawn from one sample of a study of early T cells in non-severe SARS-CoV-2 infection. TCRdb called the 5' RACE reads again in MiXCR, with one record for every CDR3 protein. The sample includes 86,000 or so distinct CDR3 sequences, 11% to 15% of them seen just once. The sample comprised whole blood. These receptors were obtained from an adult who was a healthcare worker with PCR-confirmed SARS-CoV-2 infection or an uninfected control (not recorded which). CDR3s include the opening cysteine and the closing phenylalanine or tryptophan. The D gene is left open where the match is weak. Clone size is stated in some rows and not others, as once, few, many or a class when expanded.

CDR3 DNA	CDR3 protein	V gene	J gene	clone size	D gene
TGTGCCACCGTTCTTAATACAGGGAACACTGAAGCTTTCTTT	CATVLNTGNTEAFF	TRBV6-2/TRBV6-3	TRBJ1-1	-	-
TGTGCCAGCAGTGAATATGCAGCTGTGAGTGGGGTTAATGAGCAGTTCTTC	CASSEYAAVSGVNEQFF	TRBV25-1	TRBJ2-1	-	-
TGTGCCAGCAGCCAAGTTGTGGGGCGCGCTAGAGGACGGTCTGAGCAGTTCTTC	CASSQVVGRARGRSEQFF	TRBV3-1	TRBJ2-1	few	-
TGTGCCAGCAGCTTGGGGCGGTACGAGCAGTACTTC	CASSLGRYEQYF	TRBV13	TRBJ2-7	-	-
TGTGCCAGCAGCCCGCCGGCACGGGGGGGTTACGAGCAGTACTTC	CASSPPARGGYEQYF	TRBV12-3/TRBV12-4	TRBJ2-7	-	TRBD2
TGTGCCAGCAGCTCTACGGACAGAAATGAGCAGTTCTTC	CASSSTDRNEQFF	TRBV11-3	TRBJ2-1	many	-
TGTGCCAGCAGCTTACAGGGGGCCATTCAGTACTTC	CASSLQGAIQYF	TRBV7-9	TRBJ2-4	-	TRBD1
TGTGCCAGTAGTATCGGACAGCCCCAGCATTTT	CASSIGQPQHF	TRBV19	TRBJ1-5	few	-
TGCAGTGCTACAGCGGGGGAGTTTAGCTCCTACGAGCAGTACTTC	CSATAGEFSSYEQYF	TRBV20-1	TRBJ2-7	few	TRBD2
TGTGCCAGCAGTTTAGCGCCTCGGGGGAGCTCCTACGAGCAGTACTTC	CASSLAPRGSSYEQYF	TRBV12-3/TRBV12-4	TRBJ2-7	few	-
TGCGCCAGCAGGGATTACAATGAGCAGTTCTTC	CASRDYNEQFF	TRBV5-1	TRBJ2-1	many	-
TGTGCCAGTAGTCCCGGGGCAGGGCCCCATTCACCCCTCCACTTT	CASSPGAGPHSPLHF	TRBV19	TRBJ1-6	few	-
TGTGCCAGCGGGTCGGCAGGGGGAGGTGAAAAACTGTTTTTT	CASGSAGGGEKLFF	TRBV6-6	TRBJ1-4	-	TRBD1
TGTGCCAGCAGCCCAGGGGGGGGTTCAAGGACCCAGTACTTC	CASSPGGGSRTQYF	TRBV27	TRBJ2-5	few	-
TGTGCCATCAGTGAGTCGAGCTACGAGCAGTACTTC	CAISESSYEQYF	TRBV10-3	TRBJ2-7	-	-
TGCAGCGTTGAAGTCTTCGGACTAGCGGGAATGACCGGGGAGCTGTTTTTT	CSVEVFGLAGMTGELFF	TRBV29-1	TRBJ2-2	few	TRBD2
TGCAGTGCTAGAGTCCAGGAAAGGGGGAATCAGCCCCAGCATTTT	CSARVQERGNQPQHF	TRBV20-1	TRBJ1-5	many	-
TGCAGCGCTGAGACATTGGGGACCCAGTACTTC	CSAETLGTQYF	TRBV29-1	TRBJ2-5	few	-
TGTGCCAGCAGTTGGGTAGCGGGCCTCACAGATACGCAGTATTTT	CASSWVAGLTDTQYF	TRBV27	TRBJ2-3	-	TRBD2
TGTGCCATCAGGGGACAGGGGTTGCTCGGAAACACCATATATTTT	CAIRGQGLLGNTIYF	TRBV10-3	TRBJ1-3	many	TRBD1
TGTGCCAGCAGCAGGAGGACCCCTCCCGAGCAGTACTTC	CASSRRTPPEQYF	TRBV7-9	TRBJ2-7	-	-
TGTGCCAGTAGTACCCGACAGGGATGGCCGAGCACTGAAGCTCTCTTT	CASSTRQGWPSTEALF	TRBV19	TRBJ1-1	-	TRBD1
TGCGCCAGCAGCCTTCCCGGGACAGGGCACAATGAGCAGTTCTTC	CASSLPGTGHNEQFF	TRBV4-1	TRBJ2-1	few	TRBD1
TGTGCCAGCAGTTTAGCCCAGTGGCAACTAACCGGGGAGCTGTTTTTT	CASSLAQWQLTGELFF	TRBV12-3/TRBV12-4	TRBJ2-2	-	-
TGTGCCAGCAGCTTAGGGGGGGCCACCTACGAGCAGTACTTC	CASSLGGATYEQYF	TRBV7-8	TRBJ2-7	few	-
TGTGCCAGTAGTGACCGGGGACAGGTCAATCAGCCCCAGCATTTT	CASSDRGQVNQPQHF	TRBV19	TRBJ1-5	many	TRBD1
TGTGCCAGCAGCGCCTGGGGACAGGGGGATGGCTACACCTTC	CASSAWGQGDGYTF	TRBV7-8	TRBJ1-2	few	TRBD1
TGTGCCAGCAGTTACGGACAGGGGGCAGGTACTGAAGCTTTCTTT	CASSYGQGAGTEAFF	TRBV6-6	TRBJ1-1	many	TRBD1
TGCGCCAGCAGCCCCAGGACAGGGGGGTCCGAGCAGTACTTC	CASSPRTGGSEQYF	TRBV5-1	TRBJ2-7	many	TRBD1
TGTGCCAGCAGCCAAGACAGGGTGTACAAAAACATTCAGTACTTC	CASSQDRVYKNIQYF	TRBV4-2	TRBJ2-4	-	-
TGTGCCAGCAGCTTAATCTTAACCCCCGCTGGGGCCAACGTCCTGACTTTC	CASSLILTPAGANVLTF	TRBV7-9	TRBJ2-6	-	-
TGCAGTGCCACGGGACTTACCGTGTCCTACAATGAGCAGTTCTTC	CSATGLTVSYNEQFF	TRBV20-1	TRBJ2-1	-	-
TGTGCCAGTAGTATTGGGGGACTAGCGGGGCTTATGGATGAGCAGTTCTTC	CASSIGGLAGLMDEQFF	TRBV19	TRBJ2-1	many	TRBD2
TGTGCCAGCAGCTTAGTTTCTCTCCGGGGATACAATGAGCAGTTCTTC	CASSLVSLRGYNEQFF	TRBV7-2	TRBJ2-1	-	-
TGCGCCAGCAGCGTAGGCCCCTGGACAGAAGCTTTCTTT	CASSVGPWTEAFF	TRBV4-1	TRBJ1-1	many	-